Below are 11 T cell receptor beta chains sequenced from a single sample in a study of breast tumors, draining lymph nodes, adjacent tissues. TCRdb reprocessed the multiplex PCR reads via MiXCR and lists one record per CDR3 protein. This sample has over 200,000 distinct CDR3 sequences, with 30% to 35% found just once. Axillary draining lymph nodes of breast cancer patients supplied the node samples. Sequencing was carried out using axillary lymph node tissue. The receptor source for this set is a female donor with breast cancer. Some clones in this sample may be carry-over from other donors' samples.

V usage is TRBV24-1 and J usage is TRBJ2-3, with 7 bases that match TRBD2. Germline CDR1 and CDR2: KGHDR and SFDVKD. Trimming at V came to 3 bases and at J to 11 bases, leaving 19 bases not matched to a gene. The CDR3 totals 17 residues. This chain's CDR3 is CATSDLPWPSGYNEQYF. DNA for the CDR3: TGTGCCACCAGTGATCTCCCCTGGCCTAGCGGATACAATGAGCAGTATTTT.

This clonotype was detected many times. DNA of the CDR3: TGCGCCAGCAGCTCCACAGGGGCTGCAACTAATGAAAAACTGTTTTTT. This codes for CASSSTGAATNEKLFF. V is TRBV5-1 and J is TRBJ1-4; 7 bases align to TRBD1. Germline-derived CDR1 and CDR2 are SGHRS and YFSETQ. Trimming at V came to 3 bases and at J to 0 bases, leaving 5 bases not matched to a gene. This CDR3 contains 16 residues.

The table lists this clonotype with many counts. The CDR3 DNA reads as TGTGCCAGCAGTTACTCGATCCCGCGATTGACAGGGACCCTTGGTTTGATGTTTTTT. This translates into CASSYSIPRLTGTLGLMFF. V and J are TRBV6-5 and TRBJ1-4; 7 bases agree with TRBD1. The CDR3 sequence is 19 residues long. V dropped 0 bases and J dropped 15; count of bases not matched to a gene: 25. Per germline, CDR1 MNHEY and CDR2 SVGAGI.

In its sample, this clonotype was seen a few times. A read error is possible here, since a much larger clone lies one base away. J is TRBJ2-7 and V is TRBV11-2; tentative D call: TRBD1 (5 bases). The germline V gene encodes CDR1 SGHAT and CDR2 FQNNGV. V lost 0 bases and J 6 bases, leaving 9 bases between the germline ends. The CDR3 runs 13 residues. CDR3 protein: CASSLESGSEQYF. The DNA for the CDR3 is TGTGCCAGCAGCTTAGAATCAGGGTCCGAGCAGTACTTC.

This clonotype came up many times. This chain joins TRBV20-1 and TRBJ2-7; TRBD2 matches at 10 bases. The V and J ends lost 0 bases and 4 bases, in that order; junction bases with no gene match: 6. Germline CDR1 DFQATT, CDR2 SNEGSKA (reference sequence). The CDR3 is 15 residues long. The CDR3 sequence is CSARDPSGRTYEQYF. The CDR3 nucleotides read TGCAGTGCTAGAGACCCTAGCGGGAGAACTTACGAGCAGTACTTC.

This clonotype was counted ten times or more. The chain combines TRBV6-1 with TRBJ1-5; a possible D gene is TRBD1 (5 bases). Germline lookup yields CDR1 MNHNS and CDR2 SASEGT. Between the trimmed V and J ends, which lost 1 base and 5 bases, there was a span of 9 bases. There are 14 residues in the CDR3. CDR3 region: CASSEGTPYQPQHF. CDR3 coding DNA: TGTGCCAGCAGTGAAGGGACACCCTATCAGCCCCAGCATTTT.

V gene TRBV4-3 combines with J gene TRBJ1-1; D is unclear. The ends were cut back, 0 bases at V and 4 bases at J, with 6 bases in the middle. CDR3 length: 13 residues. CDR1 is LGHNA and CDR2 is YSLEER in the germline V gene. This chain's CDR3 is CASSQDSGTEAFF. Here the CDR3 DNA reads TGCGCCAGCAGCCAAGACAGTGGCACTGAAGCTTTCTTT.

There are many counts of this clonotype. This sequence joins TRBV7-6 and TRBJ2-1; a weak D match, TRBD2 (5 bases). This CDR3 has 17 residues. Looked up from germline, CDR1 is SGHVS and CDR2 is FNYEAQ. Trimming took 1 base from V and 0 from J, leaving 13 bases between them. CDR3 in DNA: TGTGCCAGCAGCTTAGGGGTTGCGGGCCCCTCCTACAATGAGCAGTTCTTC. Residues: CASSLGVAGPSYNEQFF. Looking up the rest from reference TRBV7-6 and TRBJ2-1 gives the full variable domain: GAGVSQSPRYKVTKRGQDVALRCDPISGHVSLYWYRQALGQGPEFLTYFNYEAQQDKSGLPNDRFSAERPEGSISTLTIQRTEQRDSAMYRCASSLGVAGPSYNEQFFGPGTRLTVL.

As for this clonotype: This may be a read error: a much more frequent sequence differs by one nucleotide. The chain combines TRBV9 with TRBJ2-3, with 10 bases identical to TRBD2. Germline trimming cut 5 bases from V and 1 base from J; bases unmatched to any gene: 4. There are 15 residues in the CDR3. Germline values: CDR1 SGDLS, CDR2 YYNGEE. The CDR3 loop is CASRDGLAGTDTQYF. In DNA, the CDR3 is TGTGCCAGCAGAGATGGACTAGCGGGCACAGATACGCAGTATTTT.

This clonotype was recorded many times. This chain joins TRBV12-3 or TRBV12-4 and TRBJ1-6, with a tentative D call TRBD1 (5 bases). The CDR3 spans 15 residues. V was cut by 3 bases and J by 7 bases, with 13 bases left in between. Here the CDR3 reads CASSFAGTTNSPLHF. The CDR3 nucleotides read TGTGCCAGCAGTTTCGCCGGGACGACCAATTCACCCCTCCACTTT.

This clonotype was seen a handful of times. The junction and the germline gene differ at one end; a read error may be behind it. The V gene is TRBV2, the J gene TRBJ2-5; no clear D gene. The CDR3 has 14 amino acids. Germline assignment: CDR1 SNHLY and CDR2 FYNNEI. This CDR3 is CASQGGSRQGTQYF. The CDR3 nucleotides read TGTGCCAGCCAAGGCGGCTCGAGGCAAGGGACCCAGTACTTC.